The clone carrying this TCR beta chain was seen many times. The antigen remains unidentified. This sample is drawn from a study of T-cell reconstitution after alpha-beta-depleted transplantation in children. Unmatched junction bases numbered 10, after V lost 6 bases and J lost 5 bases. Germline lookup yields CDR1 DFQATT and CDR2 SNEGSKA (reference sequence). The CDR3 extends over 14 amino acids. During its preparation, the TCRbeta library received unique molecular identifiers. TCRdb redid the calling of the PCR reads with MiXCR, one entry per CDR3 protein. Here the sample spans fewer than 350,000 distinct CDR3 sequences, roughly 8.2% being singletons. The study's findings and limits: Diversity and T-cell counts at one year after transplant derived mostly from new T cells.

Sequencing used peripheral blood, obtained 360 days after TCRalphabeta/CD19-depleted stem cell transplant. This sequence joins TRBV20-1 and TRBJ2-5; 9 nucleotides agree with TRBD2. The TCR was taken from a female patient aged 2-15 years who had a stem cell transplant for Fanconi anemia, so the T cells may come from the graft donor. CDR3 DNA: TGCAGTGCCCCTAATAGCGGGAGATTGGAGACCCAGTACTTC. Its protein product is CSAPNSGRLETQYF.